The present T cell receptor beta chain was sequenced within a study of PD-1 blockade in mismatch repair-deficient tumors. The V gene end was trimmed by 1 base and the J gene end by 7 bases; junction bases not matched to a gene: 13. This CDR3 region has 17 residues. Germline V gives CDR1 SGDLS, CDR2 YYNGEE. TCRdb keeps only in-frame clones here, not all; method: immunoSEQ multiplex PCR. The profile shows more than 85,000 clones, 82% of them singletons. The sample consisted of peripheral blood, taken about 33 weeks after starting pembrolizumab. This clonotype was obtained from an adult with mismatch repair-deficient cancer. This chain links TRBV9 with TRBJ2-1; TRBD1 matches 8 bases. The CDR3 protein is CASSVLPGQGSRNEQFF. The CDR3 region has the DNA TGTGCCAGCAGCGTACTCCCTGGACAGGGCAGTCGGAATGAGCAGTTCTTC.